Following are 15 T cell receptor beta chains from one sample sequenced in a study of cytomegalovirus exposure and HLA in healthy donors. 60 Vbeta and 13 Jbeta primers were used in PCR. Sequencing was performed with immunoSEQ multiplex PCR; in TCRdb, only in-frame clones are kept and a portion is missing. The sample contains 200,000 to 250,000 clones, over 75% of which appear only once. The sequencing input was PBMCs. The receptors here all came from a human donor in good health.

The rearrangement joins TRBV6-6 to TRBJ2-7; 8 bases align to TRBD2. V shed 3 bases and J 0 bases; nucleotides not matched to a gene: 7. CDR1 and CDR2 (germline): MNHNY, SVGAGI (reference sequence). The CDR3 consists of 16 residues. In DNA form, the CDR3 reads TGTGCCAGCAGTTATACTAGCGGACGCAGCTCCTACGAGCAGTACTTC. Protein sequence: CASSYTSGRSSYEQYF.

The chain recombines TRBV19 with TRBJ2-7, with 11 bases that match TRBD1. Losses at the gene ends were 4 bases for V and 0 bases for J; bases not matched to a gene: 5. The CDR3 covers 16 residues. Germline-derived CDR1 and CDR2 are LNHDA and SQIVND (reference sequence). CDR3 nucleotide sequence: TGTGCCAGTAGTAATGAAGGGACAGGGGGCTCCTACGAGCAGTACTTC. It codes for CASSNEGTGGSYEQYF. Drawing the rest from reference TRBV19 and TRBJ2-7, the complete variable domain is DGGITQSPKYLFRKEGQNVTLSCEQNLNHDAMYWYRQDPGQGLRLIYYSQIVNDFQKGDIAEGYSVSREKKESFPLTVTSAQKNPTAFYLCASSNEGTGGSYEQYFGPGTRLTVT.

There are a few counts of this clone. This rearrangement joins TRBV5-5 to TRBJ1-5; D not resolved. Trimming took 4 bases from V and 4 from J, leaving 9 bases between them. The CDR3 covers 13 residues. The V gene's germline CDR1 is SGHKS and CDR2 YYEKEE (reference sequence). CDR3 coding DNA: TGTGCCAGCAGCCCCGACGGGAATCAGCCCCAGCATTTT. Encoded protein: CASSPDGNQPQHF.

The chain couples TRBV5-1 to TRBJ2-1; 8 nucleotides line up with TRBD2. Looked up from germline, CDR1 is SGHRS and CDR2 is YFSETQ. The junction had 6 bases not matched to a gene; V was cut back by 3 bases and J by 4 bases. The CDR3 runs to 15 residues. This CDR3 is CASSWSGSRYNEQFF. CDR3 in DNA: TGCGCCAGCAGCTGGAGCGGGAGCCGGTACAATGAGCAGTTCTTC. The full variable domain, rest sourced from reference TRBV5-1 and TRBJ2-1, is KAGVTQTPRYLIKTRGQQVTLSCSPISGHRSVSWYQQTPGQGLQFLFEYFSETQRNKGNFPGRFSGRQFSNSRSEMNVSTLELGDSALYLCASSWSGSRYNEQFFGPGTRLTVL.

The chain employs TRBV6-5 and TRBJ2-5; TRBD2 matches 9 bases. Germline values: CDR1 MNHEY, CDR2 SVGAGI. The V segment lost 2 bases and the J segment 2 bases; nucleotides outside the gene matches: 6. The CDR3 is 16 amino acids. CDR3 region: CASSYLPSGTQETQYF. CDR3 DNA sequence: TGTGCCAGCAGTTACCTCCCTAGCGGGACTCAAGAGACCCAGTACTTC.

V is TRBV7-6 and J is TRBJ2-7; 9 bases are shared with TRBD1. The CDR3 sequence is 18 residues long. Germline CDR1 SGHVS, CDR2 FNYEAQ. With V trimmed by 2 bases and J by 0 bases, 11 bases remained unmatched. The CDR3 is CASSLIAGQGQNSYEQYF. CDR3 nucleotide sequence: TGTGCCAGCAGCTTAATCGCGGGACAGGGTCAAAACTCCTACGAGCAGTACTTC. Based on the CDR3 plus reference TRBV7-6 and TRBJ2-7, the full variable domain is GAGVSQSPRYKVTKRGQDVALRCDPISGHVSLYWYRQALGQGPEFLTYFNYEAQQDKSGLPNDRFSAERPEGSISTLTIQRTEQRDSAMYRCASSLIAGQGQNSYEQYFGPGTRLTVT.

This clone was picked up one time. The DNA of the CDR3 is TGCAGCGTTGCTCCCGCGATCTCCTACAATGAGCAGTTCTTC. Translated, it gives CSVAPAISYNEQFF. The chain couples TRBV29-1 to TRBJ2-1; D not certain. This CDR3 spans 14 amino acids. CDR1 is SQVTM and CDR2 is ANQGSEA in the germline V gene. V was clipped by 4 bases and J by 0 bases, with 10 bases between them.

The chain links TRBV2 to TRBJ2-1; D perhaps matches TRBD2 (6 bases). From germline, CDR1 is SNHLY and CDR2 FYNNEI. V was cut by 6 bases and J by 8 bases, with 11 bases left in between. The CDR3 consists of 12 residues. The DNA for the CDR3 is TGTGCCAGCAGGGTAGCGGACCATGAGCAGTTCTTC. Its translation is CASRVADHEQFF.

About this clone: Other DNA sequences within the sample encode an identical CDR3. V and J are TRBV20-1 and TRBJ1-2, with D perhaps matching TRBD1 (5 bases). Germline CDR1 is DFQATT and CDR2 is SNEGSKA (reference sequence). This CDR3 region has 11 residues. V was shortened by 2 bases and J by 4 bases, with 5 bases between the two germline ends. The CDR3 coding sequence is TGCAGTGCTAGAACAGGCTATGGCTACACCTTC. Translated: CSARTGYGYTF.

The rearrangement links TRBV7-2 to TRBJ2-7; possible D gene TRBD1, 6 bases. Trimming shortened V by 4 bases and J by 2 bases, and 12 bases separated the two germline ends. This CDR3 comprises 14 residues. Germline assignment: CDR1 SGHTA and CDR2 FQGNSA. CDR3 DNA: TGTGCCAGCAGCTGGGGACACGGCACCTACGAGCAGTACTTC. Encoded protein: CASSWGHGTYEQYF.

The chain is built from TRBV27 and TRBJ2-1; 14 bases agree with TRBD2. CDR1 MNHEY and CDR2 SMNVEV come from the germline V gene (reference sequence). V lost 5 bases, J lost 8 bases, and 5 bases stayed unmatched. This CDR3 has 15 residues. The CDR3 loop reads CASSAGLAGGYEQFF. The CDR3 DNA follows: TGTGCCAGCAGTGCCGGACTAGCGGGAGGTTATGAGCAGTTCTTC.

The rearrangement links TRBV29-1 to TRBJ1-2; 8 bases line up with TRBD1. After removal of 5 bases from V and 2 bases from J, the junction contained 13 bases not matched to a gene. Germline V CDR1 and CDR2: SQVTM, ANQGSEA. CDR3 length: 16 residues. CDR3 amino acids: CSVRTGRTGRNYGYTF. In DNA, the CDR3 is TGCAGCGTTCGGACCGGTAGGACAGGGCGGAACTATGGCTACACCTTC.

This clone was observed once. This rearrangement joins TRBV6-6 to TRBJ2-2, with D possibly being TRBD2 (5 bases). CDR1 is MNHNY, CDR2 SVGAGI, per germline (reference sequence). Trimming cost V 7 bases and J 7 bases, with 16 bases left between them. This CDR3 has 14 amino acids. The CDR3 region is CASTGVEAVGELFF. Here the CDR3 DNA reads TGTGCCAGCACCGGGGTTGAGGCGGTCGGGGAGCTGTTTTTT.

This chain joins TRBV6-5 and TRBJ2-5; D gene unclear. Trimming shortened V by 3 bases and J by 0 bases, and 8 bases separated the two germline ends. The CDR3 is made up of 14 amino acids. CDR1 and CDR2 from the germline V gene are MNHEY and SVGAGI. The CDR3 spells CASSYSTNQETQYF. The CDR3 DNA follows: TGTGCCAGCAGTTATTCGACAAACCAAGAGACCCAGTACTTC.

This chain uses TRBV14 with TRBJ2-3, with 12 bases aligning to TRBD2. This CDR3 is built from 18 residues. The germline V gene encodes CDR1 SGHDN and CDR2 FVKESK. V shed 2 bases, J shed 0 bases, and the junction held 6 bases outside the gene matches. DNA of the CDR3: TGTGCCAGCAGCCAAAGAGGACTAGCGGGACACAGCACAGATACGCAGTATTTT. Residues: CASSQRGLAGHSTDTQYF.